The TCR beta chain under discussion was sequenced for a study of CD8 T cells in Susac syndrome. With random hexamers, roughly 0.5 to 1 ug RNA was reverse transcribed. Across 54 Vbeta and 13 Jbeta, immunoSEQ multiplex PCR amplified TCR beta CDR3. TCRdb reprocessed the immunoSEQ multiplex PCR reads via MiXCR and lists one record per CDR3 protein. The top ten clones hold roughly 0.15% of a sample with fewer than 250,000 distinct CDR3 sequences, 92% of them seen once. V dropped 5 bases and J dropped 1; count of bases not matched to a gene: 16. The CDR3 is made up of 18 amino acids. Germline CDR1 MNHNS, CDR2 SASEGT. The multiple sclerosis control cohort comprised treatment-naive individuals presenting with stable or active relapsing-remitting disease. TEMRA cells were FACS-enriched, unlike CD8+ and CD4+ T cells, which were negatively isolated.

This TCR came from a human donor with multiple sclerosis. Sequencing was carried out using CD8+ T cells from PBMCs. This chain joins TRBV6-1 and TRBJ2-7; 8 bases are a match to TRBD1. The CDR3, as DNA: TGTGCCAGCAGTCTCCAAGGTATGGGGACAGGTCCATCCTACGAGCAGTACTTC. This translates into CASSLQGMGTGPSYEQYF.